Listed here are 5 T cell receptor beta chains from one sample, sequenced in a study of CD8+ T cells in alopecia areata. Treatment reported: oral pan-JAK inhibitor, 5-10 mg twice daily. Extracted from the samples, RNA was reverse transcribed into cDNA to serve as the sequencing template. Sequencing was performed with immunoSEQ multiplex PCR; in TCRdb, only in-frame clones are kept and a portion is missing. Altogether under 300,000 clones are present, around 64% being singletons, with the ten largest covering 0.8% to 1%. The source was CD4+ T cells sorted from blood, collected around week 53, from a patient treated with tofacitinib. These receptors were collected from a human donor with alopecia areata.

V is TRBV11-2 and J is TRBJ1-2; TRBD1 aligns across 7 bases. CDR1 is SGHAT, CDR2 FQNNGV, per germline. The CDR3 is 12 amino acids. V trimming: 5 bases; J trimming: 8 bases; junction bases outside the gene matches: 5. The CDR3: CASSPTGRGYTF. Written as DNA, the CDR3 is TGTGCCAGCAGCCCGACAGGGCGAGGCTACACCTTC. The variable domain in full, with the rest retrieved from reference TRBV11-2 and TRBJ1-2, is EAGVAQSPRYKIIEKRQSVAFWCNPISGHATLYWYQQILGQGPKLLIQFQNNGVVDDSQLPKDRFSAERLKGVDSTLKIQPAKLEDSAVYLCASSPTGRGYTFGSGTRLTVV.

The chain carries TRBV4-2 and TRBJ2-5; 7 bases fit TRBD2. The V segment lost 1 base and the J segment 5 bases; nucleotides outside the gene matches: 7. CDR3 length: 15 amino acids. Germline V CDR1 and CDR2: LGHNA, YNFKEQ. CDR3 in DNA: TGTGCCAGCAGCCAAGCCCCTCTCGGGGGGGAGACCCAGTACTTC. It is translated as CASSQAPLGGETQYF.

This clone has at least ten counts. CDR3 amino acids: CASSHGRSYEQFF. Here the CDR3 DNA reads TGTGCCAGCAGTCACGGACGAAGCTATGAGCAGTTCTTC. V and J are TRBV28 and TRBJ2-1; D is unresolved. Trimming took off 5 bases at V and 8 bases at J, with 13 bases between the two ends. The CDR3 has 13 residues. CDR1 is MDHEN, CDR2 SYDVKM, per germline. Full variable domain (remainder filled in from reference TRBV28 and TRBJ2-1): DVKVTQSSRYLVKRTGEKVFLECVQDMDHENMFWYRQDPGLGLRLIYFSYDVKMKEKGDIPEGYSVSREKKERFSLILESASTNQTSMYLCASSHGRSYEQFFGPGTRLTVL.

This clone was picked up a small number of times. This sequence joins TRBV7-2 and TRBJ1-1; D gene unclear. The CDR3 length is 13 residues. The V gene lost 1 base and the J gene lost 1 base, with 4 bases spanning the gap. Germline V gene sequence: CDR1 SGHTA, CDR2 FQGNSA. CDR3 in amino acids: CASSLGRNTEAFF. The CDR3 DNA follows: TGTGCCAGCAGCTTAGGGCGGAACACTGAAGCTTTCTTT.

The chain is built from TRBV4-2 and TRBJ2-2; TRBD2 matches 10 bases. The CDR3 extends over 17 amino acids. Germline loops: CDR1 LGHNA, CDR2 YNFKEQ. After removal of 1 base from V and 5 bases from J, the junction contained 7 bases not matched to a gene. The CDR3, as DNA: TGTGCCAGCAGCCAAGTCTCCGGACTAGCGGAAACCGGGGAGCTGTTTTTT. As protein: CASSQVSGLAETGELFF.